The sequence of this T cell receptor (beta chain) was determined in a study of OX40 agonist ivuxolimab in advanced cancers. In terms of the full investigation: Ivuxolimab, which targeted the costimulatory receptor OX40 (CD134), was an agonistic, fully human IgG2 monoclonal antibody. Intravenous ivuxolimab was administered to patients every 2 weeks at six dose levels: 0.01, 0.1, 0.3, 1.5, 3 and 10 mg/kg. Of the 50 or so patients in dose escalation, about 20 had hepatocellular carcinoma, some 15 had melanoma, 9 had renal cell carcinoma and 9 had head and neck cancer. In the dose-escalation cohort, 70% to 90% of patients were male, and the mean age was approximately 60 years with a range of about 20 to 80. Prior anti-PD-1, anti-PD-L1 or anti-CTLA-4 therapy was permitted, and checkpoint inhibitors had been received by about two fifths of dose-escalation patients. Partial responses occurred in three dose-escalation patients: two with cutaneous melanoma and one with hepatocellular carcinoma. Peripheral TCRbeta sequencing aimed to test whether ivuxolimab altered TCR sequence diversity and caused clonal T-cell expansion. The paper reports the monotherapy dose-escalation portion (N of about 54 patients) of the phase I ivuxolimab trial. General findings and caveats noted by the study authors: Low levels of normalized T-cell clonal expansion were also seen in some patients who did not respond. After ivuxolimab, CD8+ T cells had more expanded clones than CD4+ T cells on average. Clonal expansion of both CD4+ and CD8+ blood T cells was observed from baseline to week 6 at doses 0.1 to 3.0 mg/kg. In the 0.1-3.0 mg/kg groups, partial responders had among the lowest normalized peripheral clonal expansion, particularly in CD8+ T cells. Which antigens the clonally expanded peripheral T cells were specific for was not determined.

V drops 0 bases and J drops 0 bases, leaving 9 bases in between. The germline V gene specifies SGDLS as CDR1 and YYNGEE as CDR2. The CDR3 covers 15 residues, taking in both the cysteine and the phenylalanine. The retained sequence is limited to the CDR3, 45 bases, with the frame set at the first base. For sequencing of the TCRbeta CDR3 region, genomic DNA was extracted from the sorted cells. TCRbeta CDR3 regions were sequenced using the immunoSEQ Assay. In TCRdb, the immuneACCESS table is reduced to in-frame sequences with V and J assigned. These tables do not hold every clone; where another copy was compared, an unresolved V gene accounts for under half, and the others remain unexplained. Within this sample are more than 75,000 clones, with approximately 85% of them counted one time only. Approximately 0.22% of the sample comes from the top ten. As concerns this clone: Its antigen remains unidentified. Base quality data are lacking; no much larger clone is found one base away. Other nucleotide sequences in the sample specify the same CDR3.

The trial excluded patients who had a history of autoimmune disease or who were on systemic immunosuppression. In every dose cohort, peripheral blood was drawn for TCR sequencing at baseline, cycle 4 day 1, and cycle 7 day 1. The samples were drawn from a first-in-human, open-label, multicenter phase I dose-escalation trial of ivuxolimab. The trial enrolled adults with locally advanced or metastatic head and neck squamous cell, hepatocellular, melanoma or renal cell carcinoma. Before TCR sequencing, CD4+ T cells and CD8+ T cells from peripheral blood were sorted into separate populations. The sequence is built from TRBV9 and TRBJ1-1; the D gene lacks a confident call. The source material was CD4+ or CD8+ T cells sorted from blood, sampled in a trial of the OX40 agonist ivuxolimab. The source of this sequence is an adult with an advanced solid tumor such as melanoma, head and neck, liver or kidney cancer. The bases are TGTGCCAGCAGCGTAGTAGGTCAGGTGAACACTGAAGCTTTCTTT. This gives the protein CASSVVGQVNTEAFF.